This T cell receptor beta chain was captured by sequencing in a study of spatial heterogeneity in lung cancer. The overall study: The study consistently detected more beta-chain than alpha-chain sequences.

The CDR3 extends over 12 amino acids. V lost 3 bases to trimming and J lost 6 bases, with 6 bases between them. CDR1 and CDR2 (germline): LNHDA, SQIVND (reference sequence). The time point is: sample taken at primary tumor resection. Frozen PBMC, nontumor lung or tumor provided whole RNA, which was sequenced unsorted. The donors comprised about 69 untreated early-stage non-small cell lung cancer patients. This clonotype was detected ten times or more. TCRdb processed the 5' RACE reads anew with MiXCR; each CDR3 protein has one entry. The sample carries some 3,700 distinct CDR3 sequences, about 30% recorded once.

Sample: normal lung tissue next to the tumor, taken at surgery. This TCR was sampled from a male donor with early-stage non-small cell lung cancer. V and J are TRBV19 and TRBJ1-5, with D uncertain. The CDR3 spells CASSMSPQPQHF. CDR3 in DNA: TGTGCCAGTAGTATGAGCCCTCAGCCCCAGCATTTT.